This entry features one TCR beta chain sequence. Which antigen it targets is not known. No base quality information exists; no much larger clone differs at one position. Libraries were made using the immunoSEQ multiplex PCR assay. In TCRdb, the immuneACCESS table is reduced to in-frame sequences with V and J assigned. These tables do not hold every clone; where another copy was compared, an unresolved V gene accounts for under half, and the others remain unexplained. This sample holds 85,000 to 90,000 clones; 91% were observed only once. The ten largest clones capture roughly 2% of the sample. These data belong to a study of T cell changes during pregnancy in multiple sclerosis (dated by TCRdb to between 2018 and 2021). Some background on the complete study: The study looked at changes in the T cell repertoire across pregnancy in women with multiple sclerosis.

The CDR3 has 15 amino acids, counting the end cysteine and phenylalanine. The entry retains the CDR3 DNA only, 45 bases that are in frame from base 1. In the germline V gene, CDR1 corresponds to LGHNA and CDR2 to YNFKEQ. V lost 2 bases and J lost 10 bases; the stretch between them is 15 bases long. The sample consisted of peripheral blood, taken in the first trimester of pregnancy. The receptor's source is a female donor in good health, enrolled as a control in a pregnancy study. The rearrangement combines TRBV4-2 with TRBJ1-6; the D region possibly corresponds to TRBD1 (5 bases align). The nucleotide sequence reads TGTGCCAGCAGCCAACTTCTGGGGGGTGAGTCACCCCTCCACTTT. Translated, it gives CASSQLLGGESPLHF.